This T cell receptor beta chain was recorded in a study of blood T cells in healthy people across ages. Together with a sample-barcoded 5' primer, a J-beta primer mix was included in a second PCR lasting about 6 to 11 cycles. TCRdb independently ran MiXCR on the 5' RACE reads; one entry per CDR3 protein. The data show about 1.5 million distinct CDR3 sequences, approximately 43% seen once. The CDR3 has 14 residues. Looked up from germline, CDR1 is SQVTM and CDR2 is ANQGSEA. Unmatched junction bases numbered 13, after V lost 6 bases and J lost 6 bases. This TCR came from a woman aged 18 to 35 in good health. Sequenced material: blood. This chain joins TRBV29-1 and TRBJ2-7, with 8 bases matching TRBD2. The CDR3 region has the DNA TGCAGCGTGCTGACGGGAGCGGGAGCGACCGAGCAGTACTTC. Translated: CSVLTGAGATEQYF.